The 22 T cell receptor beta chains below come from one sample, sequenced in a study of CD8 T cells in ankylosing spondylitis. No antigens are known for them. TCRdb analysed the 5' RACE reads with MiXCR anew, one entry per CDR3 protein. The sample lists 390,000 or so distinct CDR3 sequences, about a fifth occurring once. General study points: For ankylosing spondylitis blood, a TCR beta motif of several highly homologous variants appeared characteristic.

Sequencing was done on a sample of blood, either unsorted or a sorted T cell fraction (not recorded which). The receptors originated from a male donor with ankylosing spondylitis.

CDR3 region: CASMRLAGGHNEQFF. CDR3 bases: TGTGCCAGCATGCGACTAGCGGGAGGACACAATGAGCAGTTCTTC. This chain connects TRBV7-2 to TRBJ2-1; 13 bases line up with TRBD2. The CDR3 runs 15 residues. Germline V gene data show CDR1 as SGHTA and CDR2 as FQGNSA. The ends lost 7 bases at V and 5 bases at J; junction bases unmatched: 5.

The CDR3 sequence: CASSYYPASGRDNEQFF. The CDR3 nucleotides are TGTGCCAGCAGTTATTACCCGGCTAGCGGGAGAGATAATGAGCAGTTCTTC. The chain combines TRBV6-5 with TRBJ2-1; 10 bases match TRBD2. Looked up from germline, CDR1 is MNHEY and CDR2 is SVGAGI. The V and J ends lost 3 bases and 7 bases, in that order; junction bases with no gene match: 12. This CDR3 is 17 amino acids long.

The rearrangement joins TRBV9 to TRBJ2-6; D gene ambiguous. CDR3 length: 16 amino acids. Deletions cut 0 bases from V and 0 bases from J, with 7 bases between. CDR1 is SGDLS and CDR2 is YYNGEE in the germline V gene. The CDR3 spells CASSVDGISGANVLTF. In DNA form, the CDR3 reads TGTGCCAGCAGCGTAGATGGGATCTCTGGGGCCAACGTCCTGACTTTC.

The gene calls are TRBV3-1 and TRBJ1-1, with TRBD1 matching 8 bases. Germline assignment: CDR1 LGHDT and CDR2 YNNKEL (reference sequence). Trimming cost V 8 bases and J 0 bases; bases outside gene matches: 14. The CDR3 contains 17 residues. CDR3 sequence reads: CASCPVPGQVLNTEAFF. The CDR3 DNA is TGTGCCAGCTGCCCCGTCCCGGGACAGGTATTGAACACTGAAGCTTTCTTT.

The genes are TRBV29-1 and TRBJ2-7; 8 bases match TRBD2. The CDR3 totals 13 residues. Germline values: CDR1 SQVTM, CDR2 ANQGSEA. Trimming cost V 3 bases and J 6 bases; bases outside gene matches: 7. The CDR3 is CSVDTGLVGEQYF. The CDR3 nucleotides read TGCAGCGTTGATACGGGACTAGTGGGCGAGCAGTACTTC.

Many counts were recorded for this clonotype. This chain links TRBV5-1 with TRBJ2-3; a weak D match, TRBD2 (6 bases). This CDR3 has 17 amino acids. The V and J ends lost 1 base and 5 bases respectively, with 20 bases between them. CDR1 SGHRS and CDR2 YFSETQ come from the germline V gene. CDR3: CASSLWPDGLMGDTQYF. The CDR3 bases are TGCGCCAGCAGCTTGTGGCCTGACGGACTAATGGGAGATACGCAGTATTTT.

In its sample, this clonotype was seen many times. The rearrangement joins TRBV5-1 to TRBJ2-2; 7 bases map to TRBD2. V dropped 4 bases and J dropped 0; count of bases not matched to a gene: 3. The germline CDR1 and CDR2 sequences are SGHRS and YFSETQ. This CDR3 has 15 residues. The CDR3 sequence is CASSISGTNTGELFF. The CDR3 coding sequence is TGCGCCAGCAGCATAAGCGGGACGAACACCGGGGAGCTGTTTTTT.

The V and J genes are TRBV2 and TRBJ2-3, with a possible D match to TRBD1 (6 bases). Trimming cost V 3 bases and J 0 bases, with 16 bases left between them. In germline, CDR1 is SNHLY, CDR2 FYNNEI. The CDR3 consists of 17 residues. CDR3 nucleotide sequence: TGTGCCAGCAGTGATCCCGGACAGACTACTAGCACAGATACGCAGTATTTT. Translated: CASSDPGQTTSTDTQYF. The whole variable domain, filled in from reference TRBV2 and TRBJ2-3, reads EPEVTQTPSHQVTQMGQEVILRCVPISNHLYFYWYRQILGQKVEFLVSFYNNEISEKSEIFDDQFSVERPDGSNFTLKIRSTKLEDSAMYFCASSDPGQTTSTDTQYFGPGTRLTVL.

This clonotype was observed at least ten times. The CDR3 is CASSGSLNQPQHF. CDR3 DNA: TGTGCCAGCAGTGGTAGCCTCAATCAGCCCCAGCATTTT. The chain joins TRBV2 to TRBJ1-5; D not resolved. V lost 4 bases to trimming and J lost 3 bases, with 7 bases between them. CDR1 is SNHLY, CDR2 FYNNEI, per germline. The CDR3 has 13 residues.

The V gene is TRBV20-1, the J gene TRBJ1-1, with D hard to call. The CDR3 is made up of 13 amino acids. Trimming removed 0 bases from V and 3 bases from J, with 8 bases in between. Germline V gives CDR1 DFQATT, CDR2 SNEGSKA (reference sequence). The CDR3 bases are TGCAGTGCTAGAGATCGGCCGGACACTGAAGCTTTCTTT. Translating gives CSARDRPDTEAFF.

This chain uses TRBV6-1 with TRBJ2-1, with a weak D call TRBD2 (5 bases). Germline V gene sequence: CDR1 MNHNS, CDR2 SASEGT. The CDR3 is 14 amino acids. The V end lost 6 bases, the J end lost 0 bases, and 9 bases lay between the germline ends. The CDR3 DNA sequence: TGTGCCAGCAGAGCTGCGGGCTCCTACAATGAGCAGTTCTTC. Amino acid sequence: CASRAAGSYNEQFF.

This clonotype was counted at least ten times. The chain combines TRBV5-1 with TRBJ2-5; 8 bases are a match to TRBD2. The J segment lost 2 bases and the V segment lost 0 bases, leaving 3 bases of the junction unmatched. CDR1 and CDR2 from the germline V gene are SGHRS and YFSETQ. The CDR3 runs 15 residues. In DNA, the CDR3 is TGCGCCAGCAGCTTGGTGCCGGGAGGGCAAGAGACCCAGTACTTC. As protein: CASSLVPGGQETQYF.

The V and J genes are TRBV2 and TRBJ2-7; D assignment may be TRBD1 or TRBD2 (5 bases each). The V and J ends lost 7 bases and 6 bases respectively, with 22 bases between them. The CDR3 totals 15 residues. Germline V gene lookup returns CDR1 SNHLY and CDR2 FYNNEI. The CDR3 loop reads CASTADTQPFGEQYF. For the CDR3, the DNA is TGTGCCAGCACAGCGGACACTCAACCCTTTGGCGAGCAGTACTTC.

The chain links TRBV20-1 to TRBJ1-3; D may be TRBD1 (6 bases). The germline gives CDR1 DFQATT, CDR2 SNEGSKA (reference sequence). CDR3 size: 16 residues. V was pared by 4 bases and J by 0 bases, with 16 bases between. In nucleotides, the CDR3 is TGCAGTGCTACCCCAGTGGGGGCGAGCTCTGGAAACACCATATATTTT. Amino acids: CSATPVGASSGNTIYF.

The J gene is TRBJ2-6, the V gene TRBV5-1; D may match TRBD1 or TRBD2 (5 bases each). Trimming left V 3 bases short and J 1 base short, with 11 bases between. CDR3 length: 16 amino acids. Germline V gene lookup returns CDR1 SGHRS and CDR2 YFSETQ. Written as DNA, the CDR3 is TGCGCCAGCAGCTCTGGAGAGGGGTCTGGGGCCAACGTCCTGACTTTC. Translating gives CASSSGEGSGANVLTF.

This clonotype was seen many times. CDR3 protein: CSAPPSNEQFF. The CDR3, as DNA: TGCAGTGCTCCCCCTTCAAATGAGCAGTTCTTC. V is TRBV20-1 and J is TRBJ2-1, with D unclear. The CDR3 extends over 11 amino acids. Trimming took 5 bases from V and 7 from J, leaving 9 bases between them. Germline V gene data show CDR1 as DFQATT and CDR2 as SNEGSKA (reference sequence).

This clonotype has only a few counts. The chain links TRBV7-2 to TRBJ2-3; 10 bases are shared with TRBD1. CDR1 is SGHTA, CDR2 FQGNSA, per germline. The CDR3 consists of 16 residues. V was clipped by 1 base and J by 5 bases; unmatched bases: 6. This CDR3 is CASSLGGQGWIDTQYF. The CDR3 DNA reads TGTGCCAGCAGCTTAGGGGGACAGGGGTGGATAGATACGCAGTATTTT.

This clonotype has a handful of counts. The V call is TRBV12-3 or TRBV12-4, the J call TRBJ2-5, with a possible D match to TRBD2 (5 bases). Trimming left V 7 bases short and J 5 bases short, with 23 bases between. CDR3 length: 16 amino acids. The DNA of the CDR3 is TGTGCCAGCACCCCTAGCCAGCGGTCCCAGCTGGAGACCCAGTACTTC. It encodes CASTPSQRSQLETQYF.

CDR3 loop: CASSSRGLQETQYF. CDR3 sequence (DNA): TGTGCCAGCAGCTCCCGGGGCCTCCAAGAGACCCAGTACTTC. V is TRBV4-2 and J is TRBJ2-5; D is tentatively TRBD1 or TRBD2 (5 bases each). This CDR3 region has 14 residues. V was trimmed by 5 bases and J by 1 base, leaving 11 bases between them. The germline CDR1 and CDR2 sequences are LGHNA and YNFKEQ.

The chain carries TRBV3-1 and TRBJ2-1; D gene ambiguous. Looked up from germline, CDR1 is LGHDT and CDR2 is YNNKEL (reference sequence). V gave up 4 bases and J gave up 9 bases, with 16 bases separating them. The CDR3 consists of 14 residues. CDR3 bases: TGTGCCAGCAGCCCCGAATTAGGTCAGTTTGAGCAGTTCTTC. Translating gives CASSPELGQFEQFF.

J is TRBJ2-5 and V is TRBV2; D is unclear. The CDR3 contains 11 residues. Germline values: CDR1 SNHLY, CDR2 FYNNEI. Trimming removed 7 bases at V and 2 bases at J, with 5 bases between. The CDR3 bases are TGTGCCAGCAACGTTCAAGAGACCCAGTACTTC. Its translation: CASNVQETQYF.

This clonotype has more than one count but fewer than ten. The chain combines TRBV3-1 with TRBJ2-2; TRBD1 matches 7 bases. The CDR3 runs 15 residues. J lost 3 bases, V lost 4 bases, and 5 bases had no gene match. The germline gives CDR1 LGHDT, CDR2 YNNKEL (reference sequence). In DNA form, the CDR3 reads TGTGCCAGCAGCCCCGGGACAGCTTACACCGGGGAGCTGTTTTTT. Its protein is CASSPGTAYTGELFF.